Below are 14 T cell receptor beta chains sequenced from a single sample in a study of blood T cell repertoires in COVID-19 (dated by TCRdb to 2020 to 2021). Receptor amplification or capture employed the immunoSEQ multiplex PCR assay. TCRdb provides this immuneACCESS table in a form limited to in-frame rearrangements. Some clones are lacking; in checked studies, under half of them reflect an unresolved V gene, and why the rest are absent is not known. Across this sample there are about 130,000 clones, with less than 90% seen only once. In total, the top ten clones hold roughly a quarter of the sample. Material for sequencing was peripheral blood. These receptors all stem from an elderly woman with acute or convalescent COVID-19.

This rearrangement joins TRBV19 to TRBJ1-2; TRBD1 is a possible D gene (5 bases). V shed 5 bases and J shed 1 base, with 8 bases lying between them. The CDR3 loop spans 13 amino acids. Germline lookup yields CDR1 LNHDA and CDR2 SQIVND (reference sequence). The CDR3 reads CASSEGDNYGYTF. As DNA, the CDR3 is TGTGCCAGTAGTGAAGGGGATAACTATGGCTACACCTTC.

In DNA, the CDR3 is TGTGCCAGCAGCCCCCGGACAGCCCCCTATGGCTACACCTTC. Translating gives CASSPRTAPYGYTF. This chain uses TRBV3-1 (or the pseudogene TRBV3-2) with TRBJ1-2; possible D gene TRBD1, 6 bases. The V gene lost 4 bases and the J gene lost 4 bases, with 13 bases spanning the gap. Looked up from germline, CDR1 is LGHDT and CDR2 is YNNKEL (reference sequence). The CDR3 extends over 14 amino acids.

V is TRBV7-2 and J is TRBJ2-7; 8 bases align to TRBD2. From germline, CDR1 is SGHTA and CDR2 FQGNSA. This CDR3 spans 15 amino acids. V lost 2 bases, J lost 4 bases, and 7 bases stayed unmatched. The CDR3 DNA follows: TGTGCCAGCAGCTTAATCGGGGGGGGCCTATACGAGCAGTACTTC. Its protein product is CASSLIGGGLYEQYF.

The CDR3 loop reads CASSQGRDRTDYGYTF. In DNA form, the CDR3 reads TGTGCCAGCAGCCAGGGCCGGGACAGGACTGACTATGGCTACACCTTC. The rearrangement joins TRBV7-3 to TRBJ1-2; TRBD1 matches at 8 bases. V shed 5 bases and J 3 bases; nucleotides not matched to a gene: 11. Germline CDR1 and CDR2: SGHTA and FQGTGA. CDR3 length: 16 residues.

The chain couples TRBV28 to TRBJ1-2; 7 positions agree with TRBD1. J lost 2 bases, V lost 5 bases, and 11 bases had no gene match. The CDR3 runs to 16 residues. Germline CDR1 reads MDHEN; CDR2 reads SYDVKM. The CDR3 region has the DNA TGTGCCAGCAGTCCCGACAGGGAATTCATAAACTATGGCTACACCTTC. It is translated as CASSPDREFINYGYTF.

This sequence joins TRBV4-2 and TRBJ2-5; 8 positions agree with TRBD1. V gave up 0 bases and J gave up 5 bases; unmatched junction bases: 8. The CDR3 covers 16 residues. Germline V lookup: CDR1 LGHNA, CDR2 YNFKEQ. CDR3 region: CASSQDRQGAGETQYF. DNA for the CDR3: TGTGCCAGCAGCCAAGACCGGCAGGGGGCCGGCGAGACCCAGTACTTC.

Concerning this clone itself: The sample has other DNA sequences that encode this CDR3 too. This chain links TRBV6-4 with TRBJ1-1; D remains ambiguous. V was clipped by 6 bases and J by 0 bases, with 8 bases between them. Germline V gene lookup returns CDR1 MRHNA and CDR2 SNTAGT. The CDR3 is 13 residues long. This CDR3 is CASSREMNTEAFF. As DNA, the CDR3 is TGTGCCAGCAGCCGCGAAATGAACACTGAAGCTTTCTTT.

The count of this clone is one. The CDR3 DNA reads as TGTGCCAGCAGGACAGGGGACAATGAAAAACTGTTTTTT. Translated, it gives CASRTGDNEKLFF. The gene calls are TRBV2 and TRBJ1-4; TRBD1 aligns across 8 bases. CDR3 length: 13 amino acids. Trimming cost V 6 bases and J 5 bases; bases outside gene matches: 2. CDR1 and CDR2 from the germline V gene are SNHLY and FYNNEI. Full variable domain (remainder filled in from reference TRBV2 and TRBJ1-4): EPEVTQTPSHQVTQMGQEVILRCVPISNHLYFYWYRQILGQKVEFLVSFYNNEISEKSEIFDDQFSVERPDGSNFTLKIRSTKLEDSAMYFCASRTGDNEKLFFGSGTQLSVL.

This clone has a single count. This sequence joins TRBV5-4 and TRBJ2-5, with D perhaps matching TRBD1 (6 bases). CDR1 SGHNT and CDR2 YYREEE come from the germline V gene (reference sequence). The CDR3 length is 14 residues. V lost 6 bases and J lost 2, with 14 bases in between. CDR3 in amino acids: CASKQPGVQETQYF. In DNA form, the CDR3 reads TGTGCCAGCAAGCAACCAGGGGTACAAGAGACCCAGTACTTC.

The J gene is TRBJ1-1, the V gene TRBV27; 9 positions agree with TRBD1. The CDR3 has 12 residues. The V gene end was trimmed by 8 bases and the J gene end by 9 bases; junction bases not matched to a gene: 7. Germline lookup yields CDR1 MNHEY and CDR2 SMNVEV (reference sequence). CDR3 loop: CASSYRGQKAFF. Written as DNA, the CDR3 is TGTGCCAGCTCATACAGGGGGCAAAAAGCTTTCTTT.

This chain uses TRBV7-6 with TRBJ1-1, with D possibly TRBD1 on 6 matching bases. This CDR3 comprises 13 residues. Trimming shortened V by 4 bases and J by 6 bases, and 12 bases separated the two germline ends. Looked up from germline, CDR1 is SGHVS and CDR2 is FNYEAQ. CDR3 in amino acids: CASSSNRAAEAFF. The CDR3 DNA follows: TGTGCCAGCAGCTCCAACAGGGCTGCTGAAGCTTTCTTT.

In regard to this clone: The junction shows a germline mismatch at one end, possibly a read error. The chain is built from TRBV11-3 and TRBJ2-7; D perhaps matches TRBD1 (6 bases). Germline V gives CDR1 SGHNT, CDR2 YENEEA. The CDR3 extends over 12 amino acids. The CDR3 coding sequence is TGTGCCAGCAGCGCAGCCGGGACACCACCGAACTTC. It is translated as CASSAAGTPPNF.

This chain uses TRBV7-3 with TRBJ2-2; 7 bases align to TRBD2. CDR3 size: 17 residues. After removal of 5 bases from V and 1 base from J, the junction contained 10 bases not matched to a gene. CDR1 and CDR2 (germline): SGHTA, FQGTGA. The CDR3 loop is CASSPRGGTLNTGELFF. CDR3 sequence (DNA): TGTGCCAGCAGCCCACGGGGAGGGACCCTGAACACCGGGGAGCTGTTTTTT.

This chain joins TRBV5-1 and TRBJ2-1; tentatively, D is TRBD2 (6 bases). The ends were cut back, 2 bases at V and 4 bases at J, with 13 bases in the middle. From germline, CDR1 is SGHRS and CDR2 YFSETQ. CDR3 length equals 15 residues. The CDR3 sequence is CASSFLAGSYNEQFF. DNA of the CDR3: TGCGCCAGCAGCTTCCTTGCGGGGAGTTACAATGAGCAGTTCTTC.